This T cell receptor beta chain was identified during a study of cytomegalovirus exposure and HLA in healthy donors. PCR was performed using 60 Vbeta and 13 Jbeta primers. Sequenced by immunoSEQ multiplex PCR; TCRdb stores in-frame clones only, minus some. The data hold some 120,000 clones, with more than 60% observed a single time. Trimming took off 1 base at V and 7 bases at J, with 16 bases between the two ends. The germline CDR1 and CDR2 sequences are SNHLY and FYNNEI. CDR3 length: 15 residues. The TCR was taken from a woman between 45 and 65 years old in good health and CMV-seropositive. Source material: PBMCs. V usage is TRBV2 and J usage is TRBJ1-1, with a tentative D call TRBD1 (5 bases). DNA for the CDR3: TGTGCCAGCAGTGAAGGGTGGCAGGGAAATCGTGAAGCTTTCTTT. Translated: CASSEGWQGNREAFF.